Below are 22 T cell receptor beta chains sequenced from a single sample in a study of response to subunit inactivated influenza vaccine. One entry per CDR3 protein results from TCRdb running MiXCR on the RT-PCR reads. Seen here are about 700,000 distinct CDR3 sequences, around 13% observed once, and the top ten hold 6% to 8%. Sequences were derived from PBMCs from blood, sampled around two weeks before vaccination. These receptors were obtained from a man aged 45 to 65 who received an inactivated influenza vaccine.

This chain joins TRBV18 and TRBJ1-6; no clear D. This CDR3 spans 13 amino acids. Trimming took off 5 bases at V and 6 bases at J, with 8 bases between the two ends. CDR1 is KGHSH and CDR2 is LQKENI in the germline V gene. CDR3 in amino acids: CASSDDGNSPLHF. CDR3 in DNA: TGTGCCAGCTCAGACGATGGTAATTCACCCCTCCACTTT.

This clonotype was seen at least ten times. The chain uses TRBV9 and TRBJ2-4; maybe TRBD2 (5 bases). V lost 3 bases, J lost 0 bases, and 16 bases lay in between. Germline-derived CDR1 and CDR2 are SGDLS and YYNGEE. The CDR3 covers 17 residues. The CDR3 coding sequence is TGTGCCAGCAGCGCAAACCCACTAGAACCAGCCAAAAACATTCAGTACTTC. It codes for CASSANPLEPAKNIQYF.

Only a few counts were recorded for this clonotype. CDR3 protein: CASSFSSGYTGELFF. The CDR3 nucleotides read TGTGCCAGCAGTTTTTCCTCTGGGTACACCGGGGAGCTGTTTTTT. The chain uses TRBV12-3 or TRBV12-4 and TRBJ2-2; unclear D gene. V was clipped by 3 bases and J by 3 bases, with 11 bases between them. CDR3 length equals 15 residues.

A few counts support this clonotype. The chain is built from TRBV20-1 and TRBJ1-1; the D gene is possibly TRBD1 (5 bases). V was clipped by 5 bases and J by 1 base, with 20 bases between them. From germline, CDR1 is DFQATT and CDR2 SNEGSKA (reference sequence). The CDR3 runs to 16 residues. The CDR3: CSAGITHMTENTEAFF. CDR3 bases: TGCAGTGCTGGTATCACACATATGACAGAGAACACTGAAGCTTTCTTT.

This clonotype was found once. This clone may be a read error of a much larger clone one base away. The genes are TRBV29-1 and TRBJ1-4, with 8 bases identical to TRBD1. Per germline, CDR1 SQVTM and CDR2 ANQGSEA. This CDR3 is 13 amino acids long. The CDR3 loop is CSVKDRVGEKLSF. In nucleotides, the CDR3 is TGCAGCGTAAAGGACAGGGTGGGCGAAAAACTGTCTTTT.

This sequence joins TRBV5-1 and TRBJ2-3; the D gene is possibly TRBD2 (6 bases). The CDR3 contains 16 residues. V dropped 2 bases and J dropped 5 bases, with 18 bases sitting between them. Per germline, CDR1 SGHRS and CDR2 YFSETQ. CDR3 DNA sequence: TGCGCCAGCAGCTTCTCCCGGGACTCCGCGGGAGATACGCAGTATTTT. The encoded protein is CASSFSRDSAGDTQYF.

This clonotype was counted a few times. The CDR3 DNA reads as TGTGCCACCAGTGGGGGGAGCGGAGAAAACAATGAGCAGTTCTTC. Its protein is CATSGGSGENNEQFF. The rearrangement joins TRBV24-1 to TRBJ2-1; D is tentatively TRBD1 or TRBD2 (5 bases each). The germline V gene encodes CDR1 KGHDR and CDR2 SFDVKD. V was pared by 5 bases and J by 5 bases, with 15 bases between. The CDR3 spans 15 residues.

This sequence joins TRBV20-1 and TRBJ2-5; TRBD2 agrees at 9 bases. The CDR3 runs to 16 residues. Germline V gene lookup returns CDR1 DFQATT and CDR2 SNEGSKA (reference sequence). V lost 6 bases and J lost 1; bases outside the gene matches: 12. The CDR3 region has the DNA TGCAGTGCCCCCTGGGGGCTAGCGGGGATCCAAGAGACCCAGTACTTC. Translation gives CSAPWGLAGIQETQYF.

The CDR3 DNA sequence: TGTGCCAGCAGCCGAAACAGCATGAACACTGAAGCTTTCTTT. It yields the protein CASSRNSMNTEAFF. The chain links TRBV4-2 to TRBJ1-1, with D unresolved. Trimming cost V 4 bases and J 0 bases, with 9 bases left between them. The CDR3 consists of 14 residues. Germline loops: CDR1 LGHNA, CDR2 YNFKEQ.

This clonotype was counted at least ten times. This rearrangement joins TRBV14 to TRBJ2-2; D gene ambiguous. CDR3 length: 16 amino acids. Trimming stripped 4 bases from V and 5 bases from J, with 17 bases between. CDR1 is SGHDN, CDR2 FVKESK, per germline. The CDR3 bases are TGTGCCAGCAGCCCGAATTCCGGGCGGAAGACCGGGGAGCTGTTTTTT. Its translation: CASSPNSGRKTGELFF.

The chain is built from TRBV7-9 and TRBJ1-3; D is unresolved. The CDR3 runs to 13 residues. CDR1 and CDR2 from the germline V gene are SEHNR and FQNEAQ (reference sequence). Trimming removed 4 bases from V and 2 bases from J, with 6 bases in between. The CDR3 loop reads CASSSSTGNTIYF. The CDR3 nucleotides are TGTGCCAGCAGCTCCTCCACTGGAAACACCATATATTTT. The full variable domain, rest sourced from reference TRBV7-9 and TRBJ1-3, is DTGVSQNPRHKITKRGQNVTFRCDPISEHNRLYWYRQTLGQGPEFLTYFQNEAQLEKSRLLSDRFSAERPKGSFSTLEIQRTEQGDSAMYLCASSSSTGNTIYFGEGSWLTVV.

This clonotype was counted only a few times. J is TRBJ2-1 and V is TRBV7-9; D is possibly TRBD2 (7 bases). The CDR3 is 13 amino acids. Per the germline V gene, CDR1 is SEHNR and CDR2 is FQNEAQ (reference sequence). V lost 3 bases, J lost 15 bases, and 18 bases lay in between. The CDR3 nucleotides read TGTGCCAGCAGCTTGCTTGCCAGGGAGGGGGTGTTCTTC. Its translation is CASSLLAREGVFF.

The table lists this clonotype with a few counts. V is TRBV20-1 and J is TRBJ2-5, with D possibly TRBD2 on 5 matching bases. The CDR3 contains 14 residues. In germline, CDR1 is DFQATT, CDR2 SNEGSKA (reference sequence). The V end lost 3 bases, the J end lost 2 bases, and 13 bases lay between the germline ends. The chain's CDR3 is CSASGGVRQETQYF. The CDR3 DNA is TGCAGTGCTAGTGGAGGAGTGCGACAAGAGACCCAGTACTTC.

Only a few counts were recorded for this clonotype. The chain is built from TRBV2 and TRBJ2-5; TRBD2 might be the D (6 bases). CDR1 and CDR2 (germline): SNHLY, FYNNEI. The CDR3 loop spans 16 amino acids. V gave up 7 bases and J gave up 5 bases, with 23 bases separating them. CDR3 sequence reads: CASMQGWLLGGETQYF. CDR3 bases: TGTGCCAGCATGCAGGGCTGGCTCTTAGGAGGGGAGACCCAGTACTTC.

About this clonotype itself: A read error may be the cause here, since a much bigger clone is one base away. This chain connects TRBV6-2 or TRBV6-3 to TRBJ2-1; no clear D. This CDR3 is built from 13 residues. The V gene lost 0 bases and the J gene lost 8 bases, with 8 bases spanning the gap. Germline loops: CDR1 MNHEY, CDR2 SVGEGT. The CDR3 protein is CASSYSGLDEQFF. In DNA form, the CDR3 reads TGTGCCAGCAGTTACTCGGGATTGGATGAGCAGTTCTTC.

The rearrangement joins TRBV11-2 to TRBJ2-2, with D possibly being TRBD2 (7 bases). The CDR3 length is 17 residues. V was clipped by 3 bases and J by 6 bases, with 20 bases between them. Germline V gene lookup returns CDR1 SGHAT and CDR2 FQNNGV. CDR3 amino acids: CASSLEGVGGPPGELFF. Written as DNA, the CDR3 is TGTGCCAGCAGCTTGGAGGGGGTGGGAGGGCCCCCCGGGGAGCTGTTTTTT.

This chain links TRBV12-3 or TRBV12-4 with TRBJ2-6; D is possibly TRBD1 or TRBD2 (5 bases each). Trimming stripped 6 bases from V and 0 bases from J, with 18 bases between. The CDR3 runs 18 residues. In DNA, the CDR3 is TGTGCCAGCAGCTACGGGATCCGGGGCCTCTCTGGGGCCAACGTCCTGACTTTC. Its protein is CASSYGIRGLSGANVLTF.

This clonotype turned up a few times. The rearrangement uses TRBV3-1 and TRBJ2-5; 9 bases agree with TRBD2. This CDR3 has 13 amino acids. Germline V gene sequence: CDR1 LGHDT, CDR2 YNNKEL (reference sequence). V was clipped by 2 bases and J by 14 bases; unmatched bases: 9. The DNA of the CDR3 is TGTGCCAGCAGCCAATACGGGACTAGCTCTTCCTACTTC. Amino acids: CASSQYGTSSSYF.

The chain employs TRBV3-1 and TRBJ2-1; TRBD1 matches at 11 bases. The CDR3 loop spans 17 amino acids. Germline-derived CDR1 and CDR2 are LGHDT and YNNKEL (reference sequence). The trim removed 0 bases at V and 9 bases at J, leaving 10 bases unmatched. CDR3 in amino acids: CASSQDGTGGLIGEQFF. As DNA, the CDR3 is TGTGCCAGCAGCCAAGATGGGACAGGGGGTTTGATCGGTGAGCAGTTCTTC.

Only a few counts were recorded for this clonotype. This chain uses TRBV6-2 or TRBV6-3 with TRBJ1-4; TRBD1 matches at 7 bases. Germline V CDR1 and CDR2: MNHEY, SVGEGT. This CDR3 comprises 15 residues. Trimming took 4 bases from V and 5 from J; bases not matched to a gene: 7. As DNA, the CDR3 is TGTGCCAGCAGTTTCCCGGGACAGACGAATGAAAAACTGTTTTTT. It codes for CASSFPGQTNEKLFF.

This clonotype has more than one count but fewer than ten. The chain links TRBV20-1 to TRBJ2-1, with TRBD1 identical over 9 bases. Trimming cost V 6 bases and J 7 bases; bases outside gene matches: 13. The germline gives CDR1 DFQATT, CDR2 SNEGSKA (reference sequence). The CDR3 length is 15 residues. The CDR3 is CSANSGQGFVNEQFF. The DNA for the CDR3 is TGCAGTGCCAATTCGGGACAGGGTTTTGTTAATGAGCAGTTCTTC.

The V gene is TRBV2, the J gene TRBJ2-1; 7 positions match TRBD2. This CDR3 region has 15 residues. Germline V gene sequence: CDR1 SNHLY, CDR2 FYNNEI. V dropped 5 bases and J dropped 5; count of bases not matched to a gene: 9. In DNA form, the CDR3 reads TGTGCCAGCAGTTTTGTGGGAGGGTTAAACAATGAGCAGTTCTTC. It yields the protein CASSFVGGLNNEQFF.